Listed below are T cell receptor beta chains from one sample, sequenced in a study of control samples from healthy donors and cancer patients. Assay used: immunoSEQ multiplex PCR; TCRdb lists only in-frame clones, some missing. The sample lists some 110,000 clones; 75% to 90% were seen once. Source material: PBMCs. The receptors were gathered from a woman between 45 and 60 years old with colorectal cancer. Both conserved end residues are part of each CDR3. A D gene is named only where the DNA matches it firmly. Clone size is given for some rows only: seen once, a few or many times, or a class if the clone is expanded.

D gene | clone size | J gene | V gene | CDR3 DNA | CDR3 protein
TRBD1 | - | TRBJ2-7 | TRBV7-2 | TGTGCCAGCAGCGATATTATAGTGGACAGGGGTGACGAGCAGTACTTC | CASSDIIVDRGDEQYF
- | - | TRBJ2-3 | TRBV5-4 | TGTGCCAGCAGCTTATACAGGACAGATACGCAGTATTTT | CASSLYRTDTQYF
- | - | TRBJ1-1 | TRBV6-6 | TGTGCCAGCGGGCCGGGGGCGAACACTGAAGCTTTCTTT | CASGPGANTEAFF
- | - | TRBJ2-5 | TRBV9 | TGTGCCAGCAGTAAAAATCAAGAGACCCAGTACTTC | CASSKNQETQYF
- | - | TRBJ2-7 | TRBV20-1 | TGCAGTGCTAGATTTTCCTACGAGCAGTACTTC | CSARFSYEQYF
- | - | TRBJ1-6 | TRBV27 | TGTGCCAGCAGTCGGGTAAAGCCGCCGGGGAATTCACCCCTCCACTTT | CASSRVKPPGNSPLHF
- | - | TRBJ2-3 | TRBV18 | TGTGCCAGCTCACCAGAACACGGCACAGATACGCAGTATTTT | CASSPEHGTDTQYF
TRBD1 | - | TRBJ1-4 | TRBV7-3 | TGTGCCAGCAGCTCTCGCCGGGACAGGGGGCTGGTTGCAACTAATGAAAAACTGTTTTTT | CASSSRRDRGLVATNEKLFF
TRBD2 | - | TRBJ2-3 | TRBV10-3 | TGTGCCATCAGTGTTTCTAGCGGGGACCAAGATACGCAGTATTTT | CAISVSSGDQDTQYF
- | - | TRBJ1-1 | TRBV27 | TGTGCCAGCAGTCCCTCAAGGGGCGGCCACACTGAAGCTTTCTTT | CASSPSRGGHTEAFF
- | - | TRBJ1-1 | TRBV7-2 | TGTGCCAGCAGCTCCGGGGGGCTGACTGAAGCTTTCTTT | CASSSGGLTEAFF
- | once | TRBJ2-1 | TRBV5-1 | TGCGCCAGCAGCTTTAGCAGCGTTTACAACAATGAGCAGTTCTTC | CASSFSSVYNNEQFF
TRBD2 | - | TRBJ2-3 | TRBV6-2/TRBV6-3 | TGTGCCAGCAGTGTAGAGGTAGCGGGAGGATCTTTCCGCACAGATACGCAGTATTTT | CASSVEVAGGSFRTDTQYF
- | - | TRBJ1-2 | TRBV3-1/TRBV3-2 | TGTGCCAGCAGCCAGGAGGACAGCTATGGCTACACCTTC | CASSQEDSYGYTF
TRBD2 | - | TRBJ2-1 | TRBV7-3 | TGTGCCAGCAGCTTATCCCCTAGCGGGAAGAATGAGCAGTTCTTC | CASSLSPSGKNEQFF
- | once | TRBJ1-5 | TRBV7-8 | TGTGCCAGCAGCTTAAGGGTAGTCGGGGGAGCTCAGCCCCAGCATTTT | CASSLRVVGGAQPQHF
- | - | TRBJ1-5 | TRBV15 | TGTGCCACCAGTCCCGGCCTTAGCAATCAGCCCCAGCATTTT | CATSPGLSNQPQHF
- | - | TRBJ1-2 | TRBV6-1 | TGTGCCAGCAGTGAAGGCTTGGGGCGCTATGGCTACACCTTC | CASSEGLGRYGYTF
- | - | TRBJ1-1 | TRBV2 | TGTGCCAGCAGGGGGGACCTTTGGGCTTTCTTT | CASRGDLWAFF
TRBD2 | - | TRBJ2-3 | TRBV2 | TGTGCCAGCAGCGATAGCGGGGGTTACTGGGATACGCAGTATTTT | CASSDSGGYWDTQYF
- | once | TRBJ2-7 | TRBV11-2 | TGTGCCAGCAGCCGTGGGGGCCCACTACGGGAGCAGTACTTC | CASSRGGPLREQYF
TRBD1 | - | TRBJ1-4 | TRBV28 | TGTGCCAGCAGCCCGCCGGACAGGGGTGAAAAACTGTTTTTT | CASSPPDRGEKLFF
TRBD1 | - | TRBJ1-4 | TRBV7-2 | TGTGCCAGCAGCTCGCCGGGACAGGGGAATGAAAAACTGTTTTTT | CASSSPGQGNEKLFF
TRBD1 | - | TRBJ1-5 | TRBV9 | TGTGCCAGCAGCCCGGACAGGGACGGTAATCAGCCCCAGCATTTT | CASSPDRDGNQPQHF
- | - | TRBJ2-3 | TRBV10-3 | TGTGCCATCAGGGAAACAGATACGCAGTATTTT | CAIRETDTQYF
TRBD1 | once | TRBJ1-1 | TRBV19 | TGTGCCAGTCAGGGGGCGCGGGACACTGAAGCTTTCTTT | CASQGARDTEAFF
- | - | TRBJ1-6 | TRBV6-6 | TGTGCCAGCACCCACCTAGGGGCTTCACCCCTCCACTTT | CASTHLGASPLHF
TRBD1 | - | TRBJ1-1 | TRBV5-8 | TGTGCCAGCAGCTTGGCCGACAGGGGGTCGACTGAAGCTTTCTTT | CASSLADRGSTEAFF
- | - | TRBJ2-1 | TRBV5-1 | TGCGCCAGCAGCCCCCAGCGGGGGGGACAGGGGAGCACGTTCTTC | CASSPQRGGQGSTFF
- | - | TRBJ1-2 | TRBV19 | TGTGCCAGTAGGGAGACGTTGGGCTATGGCTACACCTTC | CASRETLGYGYTF
TRBD1 | - | TRBJ1-4 | TRBV28 | TGTGCCAGCAGTTTAGTGGGACAGGGGAATGAAAAACTGTTTTTT | CASSLVGQGNEKLFF
- | - | TRBJ2-5 | TRBV27 | TGTGCCAGCAGTTACTACGGCGTAAGATGGCGCCAAGAGACCCAGTACTTC | CASSYYGVRWRQETQYF
TRBD1 | - | TRBJ2-3 | TRBV4-1 | TGCGCCAGCAGCCAAGCTCTATCCCACTCGACCGGGACAGGGGACCTCAGTACGCAGTATTTT | CASSQALSHSTGTGDLSTQYF
- | - | TRBJ1-1 | TRBV18 | TGTGCCAGCTCACCATTACAGGACACTGAAGCTTTCTTT | CASSPLQDTEAFF
- | - | TRBJ2-3 | TRBV11-2 | TGTGCCAGCAGCCAAAGGGGGACGGGAGATACGCAGTATTTT | CASSQRGTGDTQYF
TRBD1 | - | TRBJ2-3 | TRBV18 | TGTGCCAGCTCACCCCTGGGACAGGTTCGAATCACAGATACGCAGTATTTT | CASSPLGQVRITDTQYF
TRBD1 | - | TRBJ2-1 | TRBV28 | TGTGTCAGCAGCGGCCCCGGGACAGGGAGTAGCAATGAGCAGTTCTTC | CVSSGPGTGSSNEQFF
TRBD2 | - | TRBJ2-1 | TRBV9 | TGTGCCAGCAGCATTTTAGCGGGGGACCACAATGAGCAGTTCTTC | CASSILAGDHNEQFF
- | - | TRBJ2-3 | TRBV5-1 | TGCGCCAGCAGCTCGGTGGGGGGCTTGGGCACAGATACGCAGTATTTT | CASSSVGGLGTDTQYF
- | - | TRBJ1-6 | TRBV11-1 | TGTGCCAGCAGCTTAGGTGGTAATTCACCCCTCCACTTT | CASSLGGNSPLHF